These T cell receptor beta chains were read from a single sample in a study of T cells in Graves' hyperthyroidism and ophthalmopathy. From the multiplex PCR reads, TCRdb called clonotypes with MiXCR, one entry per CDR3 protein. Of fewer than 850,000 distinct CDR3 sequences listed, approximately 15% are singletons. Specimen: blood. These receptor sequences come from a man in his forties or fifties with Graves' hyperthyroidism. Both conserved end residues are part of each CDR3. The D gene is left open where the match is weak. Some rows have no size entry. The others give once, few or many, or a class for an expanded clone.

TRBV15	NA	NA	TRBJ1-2	CATSPEGLSGYTF	TGTGCCACCAGCCCGGAGGGCTTAAGTGGCTACACCTTC
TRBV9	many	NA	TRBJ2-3	CASSPYGSTDTQYF	TGTGCCAGCAGTCCATATGGCAGCACAGATACGCAGTATTTT
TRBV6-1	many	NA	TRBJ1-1	CASSESGQMNTEAFF	TGTGCCAGCAGTGAATCTGGTCAGATGAACACTGAAGCTTTCTTT
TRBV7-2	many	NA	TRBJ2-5	CASSLVGARQETQYF	TGTGCCAGCAGCTTAGTGGGGGCCCGCCAAGAGACCCAGTACTTC
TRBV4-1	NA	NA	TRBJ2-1	CASSHAGTYNEQFF	TGCGCCAGCAGCCATGCGGGAACCTACAATGAGCAGTTCTTC
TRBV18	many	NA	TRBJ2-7	CASSLPGVYEQYF	TGTGCCAGCTCACTACCAGGGGTATACGAGCAGTACTTC
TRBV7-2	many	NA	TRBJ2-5	CASSHRWETQYF	TGTGCCAGCAGTCACAGGTGGGAGACCCAGTACTTC
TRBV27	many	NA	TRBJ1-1	CASSYNSNTEAFF	TGTGCCAGCAGTTACAACTCGAACACTGAAGCTTTCTTT
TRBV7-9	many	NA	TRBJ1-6	CASSIDRRTPLHF	TGTGCCAGCAGTATTGATAGAAGGACACCCCTCCACTTT
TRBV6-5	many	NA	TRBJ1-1	CASSYFDSFNTEAFF	TGTGCCAGCAGTTACTTTGACAGTTTTAACACTGAAGCTTTCTTT
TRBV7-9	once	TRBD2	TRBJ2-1	CASSGGLAGTYNEQFF	TGTGCCAGCAGCGGGGGACTAGCGGGGACCTACAATGAGCAGTTCTTC
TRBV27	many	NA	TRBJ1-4	CASSLVGEWGEKLFF	TGTGCCAGCAGTTTAGTAGGGGAGTGGGGTGAAAAACTGTTTTTT
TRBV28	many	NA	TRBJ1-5	CASSQGTQPQHF	TGTGCCAGCAGTCAGGGTACTCAGCCCCAGCATTTT
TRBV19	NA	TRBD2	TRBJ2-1	CASSLGTSGPYNEQFF	TGTGCCAGTAGTTTGGGGACTAGCGGTCCCTACAATGAGCAGTTCTTC
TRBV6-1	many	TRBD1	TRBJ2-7	CATGWTGGLYEQYF	TGTGCCACGGGTTGGACAGGGGGCCTCTACGAGCAGTACTTC
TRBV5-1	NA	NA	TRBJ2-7	CASTQDSYEQYF	TGCGCCAGCACCCAAGATTCCTACGAGCAGTACTTC
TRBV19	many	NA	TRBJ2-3	CASSRVGPHSDTQYF	TGTGCCAGTAGTAGGGTGGGGCCTCATTCAGATACGCAGTATTTT
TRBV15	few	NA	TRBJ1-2	CATSPSGGYYGYTF	TGTGCCACCAGTCCATCGGGGGGCTACTATGGCTACACCTTC
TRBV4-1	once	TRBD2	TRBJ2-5	CASSQKVGLAGHQETQYF	TGCGCCAGCAGCCAAAAGGTGGGACTAGCGGGGCACCAAGAGACCCAGTACTTC
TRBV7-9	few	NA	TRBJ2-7	CASSLSGPTEYEQYF	TGTGCCAGCAGCTTGTCCGGACCCACGGAGTACGAGCAGTACTTC
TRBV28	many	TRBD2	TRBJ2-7	CASSPPTSGKEYEQYF	TGTGCCAGCAGCCCTCCGACTAGCGGGAAGGAGTACGAGCAGTACTTC
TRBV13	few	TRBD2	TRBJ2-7	CASSSTSGRAVEQYF	TGTGCCAGCAGCTCTACTAGCGGGAGGGCAGTCGAGCAGTACTTC
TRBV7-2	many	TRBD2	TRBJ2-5	CASSPAPTSGRETQYF	TGTGCCAGCAGTCCCGCGCCAACTAGCGGGAGGGAGACCCAGTACTTC
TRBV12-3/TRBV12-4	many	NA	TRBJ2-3	CASSSPRGSTDTQYF	TGTGCCAGCAGTTCCCCCCGCGGGAGCACAGATACGCAGTATTTT
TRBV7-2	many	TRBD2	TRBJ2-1	CASSLVLAGAPEQFF	TGTGCCAGCAGCTTAGTACTAGCGGGGGCACCGGAGCAGTTCTTC
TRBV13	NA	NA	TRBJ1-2	CASSIKAYGYTF	TGTGCCAGCAGCATAAAGGCCTATGGCTACACCTTC
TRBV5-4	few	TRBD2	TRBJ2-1	CASSSRGASGYNEQFF	TGTGCCAGCAGCTCTCGAGGGGCTAGCGGGTACAATGAGCAGTTCTTC
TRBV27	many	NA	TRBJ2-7	CASSSLTATYEQYF	TGTGCCAGCAGTTCTCTGACAGCAACCTACGAGCAGTACTTC
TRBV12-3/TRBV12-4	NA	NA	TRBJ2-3	CASSPGLTGGATDTQYF	TGTGCCAGCAGTCCCGGACTCACAGGGGGGGCCACAGATACGCAGTATTTT
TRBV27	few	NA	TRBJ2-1	CASSIRGYEQFF	TGTGCCAGCAGTATCAGAGGGTATGAGCAGTTCTTC